The T cell receptor beta chain described here comes from a study of post-analysis software for immune sequencing data (dated by TCRdb to about 2015). For the wider study: Recorded disease courses included relapsing-remitting, secondary progressive and progressive-relapsing multiple sclerosis, with some patients lacking subtype annotation. The patient repertoires were set against 10 or so previously published healthy control repertoires from donors whose ages ranged from 6 to 25 years. A subset of samples was prepared in parallel using single-end sample barcoding, then pooled and co-amplified after Illumina adapter ligation.

To demonstrate the VDJtools post-analysis software, the study profiled TCR beta repertoires from the peripheral blood of around 13 young patients with multiple sclerosis. The patients with multiple sclerosis were children and adolescents between about 6 and 17 years of age. General findings and caveats noted by the study authors: The multiple sclerosis patient group was slightly younger than the control group. Four to six TRBV segments, including TRBV5-6, TRBV5-1 and TRBV20-1, were significantly more frequent in patients than controls. Compared with controls, multiple sclerosis patients had significantly lower normalized Chao1 diversity, a finding suggesting substantial peripheral T-cell clonal expansion. When samples were clustered directly using the F measure, samples prepared in the same batch co-clustered strongly, which prompted a batch-effect correction.

For this chain, trimming is 10 bases at the V end and 5 bases at the J end, and the number of junction bases without a gene match is 13. The germline V gene encodes CDR1 MDHEN and CDR2 SYDVKM. The CDR3, from cysteine to phenylalanine, totals 14 residues. Kept here is only the CDR3 DNA, which spans 42 bases and is read in frame from base 1. This clonotype was recorded a few times. Its recognized antigen is unknown. It has no much larger one-base neighbor in the sample; base qualities were not kept. Libraries came from PCR. Instrument used: Illumina HiSeq 2500. To reduce PCR and sequencing biases, unique molecular identifiers were built into the TCR beta cDNA libraries. About 500,000 cDNA molecules were obtained per 1 to 10 million input T cells, so each molecule approximated one T cell. The patient libraries were prepared and sequenced using the same protocol as the earlier healthy control dataset. Samples belonging to the same batch were prepared together, multiplexed and sequenced on a shared HiSeq lane. On the authors' methods: Raw barcoded reads were processed with MIGEC, and single-read molecular identifier groups were discarded before consensus assembly and CDR3 extraction. Clonotype tables were post-analysed with VDJtools, normalizing diversity by down-sampling all datasets to the smallest sample size. In repertoire overlap clustering, CDR3 amino acid sequences, but not nucleotide sequences, were matched to correct batch-related cross-sample contamination. TCRdb reanalyzed the raw reads on its own, using fastp at Q25 for trimming and MiXCR for clone calling, and kept in-frame beta chains. Rows with a matching CDR3 protein are joined into one entry that keeps the most common DNA and genes. The V and J calls, along with clone size, are taken from TCRdb and not from the paper's own processing. Recorded for this sample are roughly 730,000 distinct CDR3 sequences; roughly 29% of them occurred a single time. The ten largest clonotypes hold about 0.5% of the sample.

Sequences were obtained from blood. The rearranged chain carries TRBV28 and TRBJ2-5; TRBD2 matches 7 bases in the middle. The sequence was collected from a girl aged 10-17 years with multiple sclerosis. The base sequence is TGTGCCACCCATCGGGCCGGGGGGAAGGAGACCCAGTACTTC. Its protein reads: CATHRAGGKETQYF. With the portions outside the CDR3 filled from the reference TRBV28 and TRBJ2-5 genes, the complete variable region becomes DVKVTQSSRYLVKRTGEKVFLECVQDMDHENMFWYRQDPGLGLRLIYFSYDVKMKEKGDIPEGYSVSREKKERFSLILESASTNQTSMYLCATHRAGGKETQYFGPGTRLLVL.